This TCR beta chain was recorded in a study of blood T cell repertoires in COVID-19. In the study overall: Nucleic acid was either cDNA or gDNA, and it came from T cells, B-cell-depleted T cells, or PBMCs.

Some clones are missing from TCRdb's copy, which holds only in-frame ones; the method was immunoSEQ multiplex PCR. The data show roughly 100,000 clones, with around four fifths seen just once and about 9.3% held by the top ten. There are a few counts of this clone. The CDR3 covers 13 residues. V was trimmed by 5 bases and J by 5 bases, leaving 14 bases between them. The germline CDR1 and CDR2 sequences are SGHRS and YFSETQ. The sequence derives from a man in his 60s with active or convalescent COVID-19. The J gene is TRBJ2-7, the V gene TRBV5-1; tentative D call: TRBD2 (6 bases). Sequenced: peripheral blood. CDR3: CASRPLASHEQYF. Written as DNA, the CDR3 is TGCGCCAGCAGACCCCTAGCGTCCCACGAGCAGTACTTC.